This record covers a single T cell receptor beta chain. Measured with immunoSEQ multiplex PCR; TCRdb has only the in-frame clones, and not every one. Seen here are some 150,000 clones, approximately 82% observed once, and the top ten hold 1.5% to 2%. This entry belongs to a study of blood T cell repertoires in COVID-19. Study-level information: Sources were T cells, B-cell-depleted T cells, or PBMCs; the material itself was cDNA or gDNA.

This CDR3 region has 19 residues. Germline CDR1 and CDR2: SGHDN and FVKESK. V was pared by 1 base and J by 4 bases, with 26 bases between. The J gene is TRBJ2-7, the V gene TRBV14, with D possibly being TRBD1 (5 bases). The sequence was collected from a human donor in a cohort sampled during active COVID-19. Specimen: peripheral blood. The chain's CDR3 is CASSQVPWPGASDGYEQYF. DNA for the CDR3: TGTGCCAGCAGCCAAGTCCCCTGGCCTGGGGCCTCCGATGGGTACGAGCAGTACTTC.